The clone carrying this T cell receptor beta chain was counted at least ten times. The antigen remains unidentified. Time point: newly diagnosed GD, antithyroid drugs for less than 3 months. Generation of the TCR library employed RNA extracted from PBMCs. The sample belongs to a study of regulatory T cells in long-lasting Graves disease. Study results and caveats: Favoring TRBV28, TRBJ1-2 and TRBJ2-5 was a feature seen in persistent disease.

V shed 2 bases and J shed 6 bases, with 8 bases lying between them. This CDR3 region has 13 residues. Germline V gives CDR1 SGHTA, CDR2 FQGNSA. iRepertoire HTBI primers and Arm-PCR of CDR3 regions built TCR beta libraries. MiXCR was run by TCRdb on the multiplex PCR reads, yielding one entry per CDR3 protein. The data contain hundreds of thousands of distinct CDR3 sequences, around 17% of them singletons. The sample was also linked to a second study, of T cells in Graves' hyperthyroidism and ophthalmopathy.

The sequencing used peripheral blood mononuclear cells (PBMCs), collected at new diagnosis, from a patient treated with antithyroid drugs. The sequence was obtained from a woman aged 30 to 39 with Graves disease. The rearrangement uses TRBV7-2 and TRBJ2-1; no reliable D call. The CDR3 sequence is CASSLPPVNEQFF. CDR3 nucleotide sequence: TGTGCCAGCAGCTTACCCCCAGTCAATGAGCAGTTCTTC.